The next 21 T cell receptor beta chains were all read from a single sample in a study of blood T cell repertoires in COVID-19. Only in-frame clones appear in the TCRdb table, and some are missing; sequencing was by immunoSEQ multiplex PCR. The profile covers tens of thousands of clones, with more than 70% appearing a single time and roughly an eighth taken by the ten largest. The source material was peripheral blood. The source is a human donor with active COVID-19. The donor label of this sample is uncertain.

This chain connects TRBV11-2 to TRBJ2-1; TRBD1 agrees at 7 bases. CDR1 and CDR2 (germline): SGHAT, FQNNGV. The CDR3 runs 12 residues. Trimming at V came to 4 bases and at J to 12 bases, leaving 6 bases not matched to a gene. The DNA for the CDR3 is TGTGCCAGCAGCTACGACAGGGTGCGGCAGTTCTTC. The encoded protein is CASSYDRVRQFF.

This chain uses TRBV27 with TRBJ2-7; D perhaps matches TRBD1 (5 bases). The V end was cut by 2 bases, the J end by 4 bases, with 9 bases between. CDR1 and CDR2 from the germline V gene are MNHEY and SMNVEV (reference sequence). This CDR3 is built from 13 residues. The CDR3 DNA is TGTGCCAGCAGTTTAAACCGACAGTACGAGCAGTACTTC. Translated, it gives CASSLNRQYEQYF.

The V gene is TRBV5-5, the J gene TRBJ1-1, with D possibly being TRBD1 (6 bases). Per the germline V gene, CDR1 is SGHKS and CDR2 is YYEKEE (reference sequence). The CDR3 totals 16 residues. Trimming cost V 6 bases and J 4 bases, with 22 bases left between them. The CDR3 coding sequence is TGTGCCAGCACCCCTTCCCCGCGGTTGGGGGCCACTGAAGCTTTCTTT. Translated, it gives CASTPSPRLGATEAFF.

V gene TRBV12-3 or TRBV12-4 combines with J gene TRBJ2-7, with D unresolved. The CDR3 covers 13 residues. V lost 3 bases, J lost 2 bases, and 8 bases lay in between. CDR3 sequence (DNA): TGTGCCAGCAGTTTTCAGGTTCCCTACGAGCAGTACTTC. It specifies CASSFQVPYEQYF.

Only a few counts were recorded for this clone. CDR3 nucleotide sequence: TGTGCCAGTAGTATAGGGGACGGGGGTGCCGGGGAGCTGTTTTTT. This sequence encodes CASSIGDGGAGELFF. The J gene is TRBJ2-2, the V gene TRBV19; perhaps TRBD2 as D (6 bases). Germline loops: CDR1 LNHDA, CDR2 SQIVND (reference sequence). This CDR3 is built from 15 residues. Deletions cut 1 base from V and 6 bases from J, with 12 bases between. Filled out from reference TRBV19 and TRBJ2-2, the complete variable domain reads DGGITQSPKYLFRKEGQNVTLSCEQNLNHDAMYWYRQDPGQGLRLIYYSQIVNDFQKGDIAEGYSVSREKKESFPLTVTSAQKNPTAFYLCASSIGDGGAGELFFGEGSRLTVL.

The chain couples TRBV24-1 to TRBJ2-5; the D gene is possibly TRBD2 (5 bases). Germline V lookup: CDR1 KGHDR, CDR2 SFDVKD. Trimming left V 9 bases short and J 4 bases short, with 17 bases between. The CDR3 sequence is 14 residues long. The CDR3 protein is CATPSSGVRETQYF. The CDR3 DNA reads TGTGCCACCCCTTCGTCCGGGGTGAGAGAGACCCAGTACTTC.

The gene calls are TRBV7-9 and TRBJ1-1; 9 positions match TRBD1. The length of the CDR3 is 18 residues. Germline V gene lookup returns CDR1 SEHNR and CDR2 FQNEAQ (reference sequence). J lost 1 base, V lost 6 bases, and 15 bases had no gene match. The CDR3 here is CASSYNTGTGLSNTEAFF. The CDR3 DNA follows: TGTGCCAGCAGTTATAATACCGGGACAGGGTTGTCGAACACTGAAGCTTTCTTT.

The chain uses TRBV6-6 and TRBJ1-2; 8 nucleotides agree with TRBD1. With 6 bases clipped from V and 8 bases from J, the junction kept 8 bases outside the gene matches. This CDR3 has 13 amino acids. Germline V CDR1 and CDR2: MNHNY, SVGAGI (reference sequence). CDR3 sequence: CASRIGQGGGYTF. In nucleotides, the CDR3 is TGTGCCAGCAGGATCGGACAGGGAGGAGGCTACACCTTC.

The chain recombines TRBV4-1 with TRBJ2-3, with 12 nucleotides matching TRBD2. This CDR3 is built from 17 residues. With V trimmed by 2 bases and J by 3 bases, 6 bases remained unmatched. Germline V lookup: CDR1 MGHRA, CDR2 YSYEKL. CDR3 protein: CASSQSPGTSGTDTQYF. The DNA of the CDR3 is TGCGCCAGCAGCCAAAGTCCCGGGACTAGCGGGACAGATACGCAGTATTTT.

The chain uses TRBV24-1 and TRBJ2-2, with 10 positions matching TRBD2. J gave up 4 bases and V 5 bases, and 3 bases lay outside the gene matches. CDR3 length: 15 amino acids. Germline V gives CDR1 KGHDR, CDR2 SFDVKD. CDR3 coding DNA: TGTGCCACCAGTGCCAGACTAGCGGGCACCGGGGAGCTGTTTTTT. It encodes CATSARLAGTGELFF.

The gene calls are TRBV5-1 and TRBJ1-6; 10 bases are shared with TRBD1. The CDR3 has 15 amino acids. In germline, CDR1 is SGHRS, CDR2 YFSETQ. V was clipped by 3 bases and J by 10 bases; unmatched bases: 7. The CDR3 loop reads CASSSGTGVRSPLHF. The CDR3 bases are TGCGCCAGCAGCTCCGGGACAGGGGTGCGGTCACCCCTCCACTTT.

The rearrangement uses TRBV5-1 and TRBJ1-6; 7 nucleotides agree with TRBD1. CDR1 and CDR2 (germline): SGHRS, YFSETQ. V lost 4 bases, J lost 5 bases, and 3 bases stayed unmatched. This CDR3 region has 14 residues. In nucleotides, the CDR3 is TGCGCCAGCAGCCCAGGGACAGATAATTCACCCCTCCACTTT. It yields the protein CASSPGTDNSPLHF.

The chain carries TRBV25-1 and TRBJ2-1; D might be TRBD2 (6 bases). The V end lost 6 bases, the J end lost 3 bases, and 18 bases lay between the germline ends. CDR1 MGHDK and CDR2 SYGVNS come from the germline V gene. This CDR3 region has 16 residues. The CDR3 here is CASSQTSWVDYNEQFF. In nucleotides, the CDR3 is TGTGCCAGCAGCCAGACTAGTTGGGTGGACTACAATGAGCAGTTCTTC.

This clone showed up just once. V and J are TRBV5-4 and TRBJ2-1; the D gene is possibly TRBD2 (7 bases). Trimming shortened V by 1 base and J by 4 bases, and 9 bases separated the two germline ends. Germline loops: CDR1 SGHNT, CDR2 YYREEE (reference sequence). CDR3 size: 14 residues. This chain's CDR3 is CASSLRGGYNEQFF. Here the CDR3 DNA reads TGTGCCAGCAGCTTGAGGGGGGGTTACAATGAGCAGTTCTTC.

The chain joins TRBV5-4 to TRBJ1-6, with TRBD1 as a possible D gene (5 bases). V lost 4 bases, J lost 10 bases, and 12 bases lay in between. The CDR3 sequence is 13 residues long. Germline-derived CDR1 and CDR2 are SGHNT and YYREEE (reference sequence). The CDR3 spells CASSRLEGSPLHF. The CDR3 DNA follows: TGTGCCAGCAGCCGGCTGGAGGGGTCACCCCTCCACTTT.

The J gene is TRBJ2-2, the V gene TRBV5-1; D gene uncertain. CDR3 length: 14 amino acids. V lost 0 bases to trimming and J lost 7 bases, with 10 bases between them. Germline V lookup: CDR1 SGHRS, CDR2 YFSETQ. The CDR3 DNA reads TGCGCCAGCAGCTTGGTTTCGCTCGGCGGGGAGCTGTTTTTT. This encodes CASSLVSLGGELFF.

This chain uses TRBV18 with TRBJ2-4; TRBD2 aligns across 7 bases. V lost 3 bases to trimming and J lost 3 bases; unmatched junction nucleotides: 14. Germline-derived CDR1 and CDR2 are KGHSH and LQKENI. The CDR3 runs 18 residues. The CDR3 DNA sequence: TGTGCCAGCTCACCCCCCAACACCCTACGGGGGGTCAAAAACATTCAGTACTTC. Protein: CASSPPNTLRGVKNIQYF.

The chain recombines TRBV28 with TRBJ2-2; D is undetermined. Trimming took off 9 bases at V and 1 base at J, with 6 bases between the two ends. Germline V gene sequence: CDR1 MDHEN, CDR2 SYDVKM. CDR3 length equals 12 residues. The CDR3 is CASAWNTGELFF. CDR3 DNA sequence: TGTGCCAGTGCGTGGAACACCGGGGAGCTGTTTTTT.

This chain uses TRBV6-5 with TRBJ1-1; D possibly corresponds to TRBD1 (5 bases). The length of the CDR3 is 12 residues. Germline CDR1 reads MNHEY; CDR2 reads SVGAGI. V lost 6 bases and J lost 4, with 9 bases in between. CDR3 amino acids: CASRGVGTEAFF. CDR3 nucleotide sequence: TGTGCCAGCAGAGGGGTGGGCACTGAAGCTTTCTTT.

This chain uses TRBV6-5 with TRBJ2-6; D is unresolved. Deletions cut 0 bases from V and 1 base from J, with 7 bases between. The V gene's germline CDR1 is MNHEY and CDR2 SVGAGI. This CDR3 spans 16 amino acids. The DNA of the CDR3 is TGTGCCAGCAGTTACTCGGCACAATCTGGGGCCAACGTCCTGACTTTC. It encodes CASSYSAQSGANVLTF.

This clone came up a few times. This chain uses TRBV1 with TRBJ2-5; the D call of TRBD2 is as the table states it, not checked on the DNA. TRBV1 is designated a pseudogene. The CDR3 runs to 18 residues. CDR3 sequence reads: CTSSQDDSGGGRQETQYF. CDR3 DNA: TGCACCAGCAGCCAAGATGACAGCGGGGGGGGCCGCCAAGAGACCCAGTACTTC.